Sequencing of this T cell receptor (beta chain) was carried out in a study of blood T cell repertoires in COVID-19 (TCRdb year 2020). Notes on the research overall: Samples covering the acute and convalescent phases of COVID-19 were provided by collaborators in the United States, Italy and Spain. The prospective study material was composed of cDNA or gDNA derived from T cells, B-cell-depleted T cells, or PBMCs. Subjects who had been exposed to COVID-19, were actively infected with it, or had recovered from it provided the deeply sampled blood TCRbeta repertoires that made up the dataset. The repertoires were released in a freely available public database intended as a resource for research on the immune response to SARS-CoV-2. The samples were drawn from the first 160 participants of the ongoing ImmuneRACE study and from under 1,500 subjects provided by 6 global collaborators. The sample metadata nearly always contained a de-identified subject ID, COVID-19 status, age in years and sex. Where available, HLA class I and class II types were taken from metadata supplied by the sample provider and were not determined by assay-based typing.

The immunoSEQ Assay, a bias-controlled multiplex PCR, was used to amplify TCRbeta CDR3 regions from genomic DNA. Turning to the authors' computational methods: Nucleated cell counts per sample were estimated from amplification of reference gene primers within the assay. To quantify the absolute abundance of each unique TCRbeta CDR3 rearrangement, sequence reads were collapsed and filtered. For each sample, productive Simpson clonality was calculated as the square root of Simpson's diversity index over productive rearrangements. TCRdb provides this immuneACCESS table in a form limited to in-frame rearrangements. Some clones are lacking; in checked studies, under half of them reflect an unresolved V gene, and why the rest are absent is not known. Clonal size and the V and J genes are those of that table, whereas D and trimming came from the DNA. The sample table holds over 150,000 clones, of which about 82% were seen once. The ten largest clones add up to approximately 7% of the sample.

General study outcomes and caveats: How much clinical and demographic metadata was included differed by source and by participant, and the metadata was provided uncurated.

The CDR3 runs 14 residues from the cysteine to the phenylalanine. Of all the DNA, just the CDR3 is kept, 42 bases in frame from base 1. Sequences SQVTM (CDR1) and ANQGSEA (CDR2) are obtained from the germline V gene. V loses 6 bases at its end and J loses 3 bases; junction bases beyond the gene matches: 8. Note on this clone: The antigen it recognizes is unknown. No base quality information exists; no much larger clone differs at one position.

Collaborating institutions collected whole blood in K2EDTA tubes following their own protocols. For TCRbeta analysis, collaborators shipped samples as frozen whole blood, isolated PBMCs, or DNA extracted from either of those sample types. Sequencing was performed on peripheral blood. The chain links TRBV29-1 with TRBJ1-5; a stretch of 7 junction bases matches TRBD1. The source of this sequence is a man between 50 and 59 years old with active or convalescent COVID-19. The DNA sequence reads TGCAGCGTCGCAACAGGGGTCAACAATCAGCCCCAGCATTTT. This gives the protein CSVATGVNNQPQHF. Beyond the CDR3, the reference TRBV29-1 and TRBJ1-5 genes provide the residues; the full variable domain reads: SAVISQKPSRDICQRGTSLTIQCQVDSQVTMMFWYRQQPGQSLTLIATANQGSEATYESGFVIDKFPISRPNLTFSTLTVSNMSPEDSSIYLCSVATGVNNQPQHFGDGTRLSIL.